This T cell receptor (beta chain) derives from a study of T cell changes during pregnancy in multiple sclerosis. V lost 2 bases to trimming and J lost 6 bases, with 8 bases between them. Germline assignment: CDR1 SGHTA and CDR2 FQGNSA. This CDR3 contains 13 residues. The table came from immunoSEQ multiplex PCR; TCRdb's copy has only in-frame clones and leaves some out. The sample lists some 33,000 clones; roughly nine tenths were seen once. This sample comprised CD8+ T cells from peripheral blood mononuclear cells, obtained in the second trimester of pregnancy. This clonotype was obtained from a female donor in good health, enrolled as a control in a pregnancy study. This chain connects TRBV7-2 to TRBJ2-1; no firm D call. The CDR3 nucleotides are TGTGCCAGCAGCTTAAGCGCTCCCAATGAGCAGTTCTTC. Translating gives CASSLSAPNEQFF.